Listed below are T cell receptor beta chains from one sample, sequenced in a study of molecular identifiers for immune sequencing clone quantification. TCRdb independently ran MiXCR on the PCR reads; one entry per CDR3 protein. The repertoire holds approximately 59,000 distinct CDR3 sequences, with around a sixth as singletons. Specimen: naive CD8+ T cells from blood, with Jurkat cell RNA spiked in. These receptor sequences come from a human donor in good health. Some libraries in this study had Jurkat cell RNA spiked in. Both conserved end residues are part of each CDR3. Fields, in order: clone size, CDR3 length, D gene, J gene, V gene, CDR3 protein, CDR3 DNA. A D gene is named only where the DNA matches it firmly. Clone size appears in some rows only: once, few, many, or a class for an expanded clone.

abundance: many
len: 16
d_gene: TRBD2
j_gene: TRBJ2-3
v_gene: TRBV7-8
CDR3aa: CASSFGLAGFKDTQYF
CDR3nt: TGTGCCAGCAGCTTTGGGCTAGCGGGTTTTAAAGATACGCAGTATTTT

abundance: many
len: 14
d_gene: NA
j_gene: TRBJ1-4
v_gene: TRBV4-1
CDR3aa: CASSQDLEEEKLFF
CDR3nt: TGCGCCAGCAGCCAAGATCTAGAGGAAGAAAAACTGTTTTTT

abundance: many
len: 14
d_gene: NA
j_gene: TRBJ2-5
v_gene: TRBV4-1
CDR3aa: CASSHLGSAETQYF
CDR3nt: TGCGCCAGCAGCCACCTGGGGTCCGCGGAGACCCAGTACTTC

abundance: many
len: 13
d_gene: NA
j_gene: TRBJ1-1
v_gene: TRBV5-6
CDR3aa: CASSLGHPAEAFF
CDR3nt: TGTGCCAGCAGCTTGGGACACCCTGCTGAAGCTTTCTTT

abundance: many
len: 18
d_gene: NA
j_gene: TRBJ1-2
v_gene: TRBV4-3
CDR3aa: CASSQVGFEAYRGYGYTF
CDR3nt: TGCGCCAGCAGCCAAGTAGGGTTCGAAGCTTATAGGGGCTATGGCTACACCTTC

abundance: few
len: 13
d_gene: TRBD2
j_gene: TRBJ2-7
v_gene: TRBV2
CDR3aa: CASKDSGSYEQYF
CDR3nt: TGTGCCAGCAAGGATAGCGGGAGTTACGAGCAGTACTTC

abundance: many
len: 15
d_gene: NA
j_gene: TRBJ1-5
v_gene: TRBV4-1
CDR3aa: CASSQTGGSNQPQHF
CDR3nt: TGCGCCAGCAGCCAGACAGGTGGAAGCAATCAGCCCCAGCATTTT

abundance: NA
len: 16
d_gene: TRBD2
j_gene: TRBJ2-1
v_gene: TRBV27
CDR3aa: CASSRAGGGSYNEQFF
CDR3nt: TGTGCCAGCAGTAGAGCGGGAGGGGGCTCCTACAATGAGCAGTTCTTC

abundance: NA
len: 16
d_gene: NA
j_gene: TRBJ2-7
v_gene: TRBV6-5
CDR3aa: CASSYSGQESSYEQYF
CDR3nt: TGTGCCAGCAGTTACTCGGGGCAGGAATCTTCCTACGAGCAGTACTTC

abundance: NA
len: 12
d_gene: NA
j_gene: TRBJ1-5
v_gene: TRBV6-5
CDR3aa: CVGSYTAPPQHF
CDR3nt: TGTGTCGGCAGTTATACAGCTCCCCCCCAGCATTTT

abundance: many
len: 14
d_gene: NA
j_gene: TRBJ1-1
v_gene: TRBV19
CDR3aa: CASSIGVADTEAFF
CDR3nt: TGTGCCAGTAGTATAGGAGTTGCCGACACTGAAGCTTTCTTT

abundance: many
len: 14
d_gene: NA
j_gene: TRBJ2-3
v_gene: TRBV3-1
CDR3aa: CASSQDTFSDTQYF
CDR3nt: TGTGCCAGCAGCCAAGATACGTTTTCAGATACGCAGTATTTT

abundance: many
len: 20
d_gene: TRBD2
j_gene: TRBJ2-1
v_gene: TRBV29-1
CDR3aa: CSVGQATSGRAEGFYNEQFF
CDR3nt: TGCAGCGTCGGACAGGCGACTAGCGGGAGGGCCGAGGGTTTCTACAATGAGCAGTTCTTC

abundance: many
len: 14
d_gene: NA
j_gene: TRBJ1-1
v_gene: TRBV5-1
CDR3aa: CASSLFEVNTEAFF
CDR3nt: TGCGCCAGCAGCTTGTTTGAGGTGAACACTGAAGCTTTCTTT

abundance: many
len: 14
d_gene: NA
j_gene: TRBJ2-3
v_gene: TRBV6-4
CDR3aa: CASSQGLPRDTQYF
CDR3nt: TGTGCCAGCAGTCAGGGACTGCCTCGGGATACGCAGTATTTT

abundance: many
len: 13
d_gene: NA
j_gene: TRBJ1-2
v_gene: TRBV27
CDR3aa: CASSLGGSYGYTF
CDR3nt: TGTGCCAGCAGTTTGGGGGGAAGCTATGGCTACACCTTC

abundance: many
len: 13
d_gene: NA
j_gene: TRBJ1-1
v_gene: TRBV4-3
CDR3aa: CASSQQGIAEAFF
CDR3nt: TGCGCCAGCAGCCAACAGGGTATCGCTGAAGCTTTCTTT

abundance: NA
len: 12
d_gene: TRBD1
j_gene: TRBJ1-2
v_gene: TRBV7-9
CDR3aa: CASSGQGNGYTF
CDR3nt: TGTGCCAGCAGCGGACAGGGAAATGGCTACACCTTC

abundance: many
len: 15
d_gene: TRBD1
j_gene: TRBJ2-7
v_gene: TRBV4-1
CDR3aa: CASSHRTGVSYEQYF
CDR3nt: TGCGCCAGCAGCCACAGGACAGGGGTGTCCTACGAGCAGTACTTC

abundance: many
len: 12
d_gene: NA
j_gene: TRBJ2-7
v_gene: TRBV5-1
CDR3aa: CASGVGSYEQYF
CDR3nt: TGCGCCAGCGGAGTGGGCTCCTACGAGCAGTACTTC

abundance: NA
len: 15
d_gene: TRBD2
j_gene: TRBJ2-7
v_gene: TRBV7-8
CDR3aa: CASSPLAGDNYEQYF
CDR3nt: TGTGCCAGCAGCCCCCTGGCGGGAGATAACTACGAGCAGTACTTC

abundance: many
len: 17
d_gene: NA
j_gene: TRBJ1-5
v_gene: TRBV28
CDR3aa: CASSLGVSQLSNQPQHF
CDR3nt: TGTGCCAGCAGTTTAGGAGTTTCACAACTTAGCAATCAGCCCCAGCATTTT

abundance: few
len: 14
d_gene: TRBD1
j_gene: TRBJ2-7
v_gene: TRBV2
CDR3aa: CAQSPGQDSYEQYF
CDR3nt: TGTGCCCAGAGCCCGGGACAGGACTCTTACGAGCAGTACTTC

abundance: many
len: 14
d_gene: TRBD1
j_gene: TRBJ2-1
v_gene: TRBV29-1
CDR3aa: CSAKTGSSYNEQFF
CDR3nt: TGCAGCGCCAAGACAGGGAGCTCCTACAATGAGCAGTTCTTC

abundance: many
len: 14
d_gene: NA
j_gene: TRBJ1-1
v_gene: TRBV29-1
CDR3aa: CSVGHSKWGTEAFF
CDR3nt: TGCAGCGTTGGTCATTCGAAGTGGGGCACTGAAGCTTTCTTT

abundance: NA
len: 17
d_gene: NA
j_gene: TRBJ2-1
v_gene: TRBV3-1
CDR3aa: CASSQDYADSIYNEQFF
CDR3nt: TGTGCCAGCAGCCAAGATTACGCGGACTCCATTTACAATGAGCAGTTCTTC

abundance: many
len: 13
d_gene: TRBD2
j_gene: TRBJ2-7
v_gene: TRBV3-1
CDR3aa: CASTLAGAYEQYF
CDR3nt: TGTGCCAGCACCCTAGCGGGTGCCTACGAGCAGTACTTC

abundance: NA
len: 14
d_gene: NA
j_gene: TRBJ2-3
v_gene: TRBV20-1
CDR3aa: CSARHNAPPDTQYF
CDR3nt: TGCAGTGCTAGACATAACGCCCCCCCCGATACGCAGTATTTT

abundance: NA
len: 16
d_gene: TRBD1
j_gene: TRBJ1-5
v_gene: TRBV27
CDR3aa: CASRGLTGTDNQPQHF
CDR3nt: TGTGCCAGCAGGGGCTTGACCGGGACAGACAATCAGCCCCAGCATTTT

abundance: few
len: 16
d_gene: NA
j_gene: TRBJ1-2
v_gene: TRBV14
CDR3aa: CASSQAGSSFNYGYTF
CDR3nt: TGTGCCAGCAGCCAAGCGGGGAGCTCCTTCAACTATGGCTACACCTTC

abundance: many
len: 17
d_gene: TRBD1
j_gene: TRBJ1-2
v_gene: TRBV14
CDR3aa: CASSQDPQGLDNYGYTF
CDR3nt: TGTGCCAGCAGCCAAGATCCACAGGGGCTAGATAACTATGGCTACACCTTC

abundance: once
len: 20
d_gene: NA
j_gene: TRBJ2-1
v_gene: TRBV7-1
CDR3aa: CASSSSTPRPGRSSYNEQFF
CDR3nt: TGTGCCAGCAGCTCTTCGACACCCCGCCCGGGTAGGAGCTCCTACAATGAGCAGTTCTTC

abundance: many
len: 14
d_gene: TRBD1
j_gene: TRBJ1-5
v_gene: TRBV7-9
CDR3aa: CASSAGTDYQPQHF
CDR3nt: TGTGCCAGCAGCGCGGGGACAGACTATCAGCCCCAGCATTTT

abundance: NA
len: 18
d_gene: NA
j_gene: TRBJ2-6
v_gene: TRBV27
CDR3aa: CASSLYPLRDSGANVLTF
CDR3nt: TGTGCCAGCAGTTTATATCCCCTGAGAGACTCTGGGGCCAACGTCCTGACTTTC

abundance: NA
len: 13
d_gene: TRBD2
j_gene: TRBJ2-7
v_gene: TRBV13
CDR3aa: CASSSGLNYEQYF
CDR3nt: TGTGCCAGCAGCTCGGGACTAAACTACGAGCAGTACTTC

abundance: NA
len: 14
d_gene: NA
j_gene: TRBJ1-5
v_gene: TRBV12-3/TRBV12-4
CDR3aa: CASRYGSGNQPQHF
CDR3nt: TGTGCCAGCAGGTATGGGTCAGGCAATCAGCCCCAGCATTTT

abundance: many
len: 13
d_gene: NA
j_gene: TRBJ2-7
v_gene: TRBV7-7
CDR3aa: CASSDGELYEQYF
CDR3nt: TGTGCTAGCTCCGACGGAGAGCTCTACGAGCAGTACTTC

abundance: NA
len: 18
d_gene: NA
j_gene: TRBJ1-4
v_gene: TRBV7-6
CDR3aa: CASSLALGGFETDEKLFF
CDR3nt: TGTGCCAGCAGCTTAGCGCTGGGAGGGTTTGAGACTGATGAAAAACTGTTTTTT

abundance: NA
len: 17
d_gene: NA
j_gene: TRBJ2-3
v_gene: TRBV7-2
CDR3aa: CASSLGLGTRDTDTQYF
CDR3nt: TGTGCCAGCAGCTTAGGTTTAGGGACTCGGGACACAGATACGCAGTATTTT

abundance: NA
len: 17
d_gene: TRBD2
j_gene: TRBJ2-3
v_gene: TRBV28
CDR3aa: CASGLAGAFLAAGTQYF
CDR3nt: TGTGCCAGCGGTCTAGCGGGAGCGTTTCTTGCCGCGGGTACGCAGTATTTT

abundance: many
len: 16
d_gene: TRBD1
j_gene: TRBJ2-1
v_gene: TRBV4-1
CDR3aa: CASSQEPGQGSGEQFF
CDR3nt: TGCGCCAGCAGCCAAGAGCCGGGACAGGGTTCCGGTGAGCAGTTCTTC

abundance: many
len: 14
d_gene: TRBD1
j_gene: TRBJ1-1
v_gene: TRBV6-5
CDR3aa: CASRVDRAGIEAFF
CDR3nt: TGTGCCAGCAGAGTGGACAGGGCGGGAATTGAAGCTTTCTTT

abundance: many
len: 18
d_gene: TRBD1
j_gene: TRBJ2-2
v_gene: TRBV28
CDR3aa: CASSHPLGTEVSTGELFF
CDR3nt: TGTGCCAGCAGTCACCCTCTCGGGACAGAAGTTAGCACCGGGGAGCTGTTTTTT

abundance: many
len: 18
d_gene: NA
j_gene: TRBJ2-1
v_gene: TRBV5-1
CDR3aa: CASAYGFSDLARDNEQFF
CDR3nt: TGCGCCAGCGCCTACGGATTTTCGGATCTAGCCAGGGACAATGAGCAGTTCTTC

abundance: many
len: 15
d_gene: TRBD1
j_gene: TRBJ1-3
v_gene: TRBV13
CDR3aa: CASNQGGFSGNTIYF
CDR3nt: TGTGCCAGCAACCAGGGGGGATTCTCTGGAAACACCATATATTTT